This T cell receptor beta chain was captured in a study of T cells in Graves' hyperthyroidism and ophthalmopathy. The study, taken as a whole, reports: A 13 V-J model separated ophthalmopathy from stable hyperthyroidism.

Researchers took RNA transcripts and amplified the TCR beta CDR3 regions from them. First-round RT-PCR with HTBI primers amplified the TCR CDR3 region. TCRdb called the multiplex PCR reads again in MiXCR, with one record for every CDR3 protein. Found here are some 570,000 distinct CDR3 sequences, approximately 17% of them singletons; the top ten hold approximately 15%. This clonotype was seen ten or more times. Antigen: not known. This CDR3 has 12 residues. V was trimmed by 3 bases and J by 6 bases, leaving 6 bases between them. Germline lookup yields CDR1 DFQATT and CDR2 SNEGSKA (reference sequence). The origin of this receptor is a woman under 30 with Graves' ophthalmopathy. Specimen: blood. The J gene is TRBJ1-6, the V gene TRBV20-1, with a possible D match to TRBD1 (5 bases). CDR3 sequence (DNA): TGCAGTGCTAGGAGGGGTAATTCACCCCTCCACTTT. It is translated as CSARRGNSPLHF.